The 3 T cell receptor beta chains below all came from one sample that was sequenced in a study of shared clonotypes between healthy human individuals (TCRdb year 2020). The library relied on the immunoSEQ multiplex PCR assay. TCRdb obtained this table from immuneACCESS and retained in-frame rearrangements with V and J assigned. These tables miss some clones; where compared with another copy, unresolved V genes account for less than half of the shortfall, and the remainder is unexplained. Present in this sample are hundreds of thousands of clones, about 82% of which were seen just once. Together, the top ten hold 10% to 15% of the sample. Material: PBMCs. The receptors originated from a woman aged 40 to 50 in good health. Some clones in this sample may be carry-over from other donors' samples.

The chain recombines TRBV10-3 with TRBJ1-5; D is undetermined. The CDR3 spans 13 residues. Germline values: CDR1 ENHRY, CDR2 SYGVKD. Deletions cut 4 bases from V and 4 bases from J, with 8 bases between. The chain's CDR3 is CAISGEENQPQHF. The CDR3 DNA follows: TGTGCCATCAGTGGAGAGGAGAATCAGCCCCAGCATTTT.

The chain uses TRBV28 and TRBJ1-2, with D perhaps TRBD1 (6 bases). Germline CDR1 MDHEN, CDR2 SYDVKM. The CDR3 sequence is 13 residues long. The V end was cut by 7 bases, the J end by 3 bases, with 12 bases between. CDR3 DNA sequence: TGTGCCAGCACTGACAGGAGGGACTATGGCTACACCTTC. It yields the protein CASTDRRDYGYTF.

CDR3 protein: CASSPTGQPYEQYF. For the CDR3, the DNA is TGTGCCAGCAGCCCAACGGGACAACCCTACGAGCAGTACTTC. The chain combines TRBV7-3 with TRBJ2-7; a weak D match, TRBD1 (6 bases). The germline V gene encodes CDR1 SGHTA and CDR2 FQGTGA. The ends were cut back, 5 bases at V and 2 bases at J, with 13 bases in the middle. The CDR3 has 14 residues.